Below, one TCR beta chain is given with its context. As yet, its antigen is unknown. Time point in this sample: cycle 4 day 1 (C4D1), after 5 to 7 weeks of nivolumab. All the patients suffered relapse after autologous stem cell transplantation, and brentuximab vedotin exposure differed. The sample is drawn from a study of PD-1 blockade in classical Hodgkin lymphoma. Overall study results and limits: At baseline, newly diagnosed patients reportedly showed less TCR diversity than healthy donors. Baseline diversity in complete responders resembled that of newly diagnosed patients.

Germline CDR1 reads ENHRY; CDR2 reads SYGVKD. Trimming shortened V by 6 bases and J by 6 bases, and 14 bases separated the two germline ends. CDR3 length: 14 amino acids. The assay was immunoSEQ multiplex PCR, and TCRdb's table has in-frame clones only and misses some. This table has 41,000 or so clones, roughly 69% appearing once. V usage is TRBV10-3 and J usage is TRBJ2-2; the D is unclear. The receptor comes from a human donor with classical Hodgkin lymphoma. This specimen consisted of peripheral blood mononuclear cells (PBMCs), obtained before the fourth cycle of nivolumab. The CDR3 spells CAIRQEFGSGELFF. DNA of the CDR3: TGTGCCATCAGGCAGGAATTTGGGTCCGGGGAGCTGTTTTTT.